This record covers a single T cell receptor (beta chain). The sample comes from a study of control samples from healthy donors and cancer patients. TCRdb's copy holds only in-frame clones and misses some; the assay was immunoSEQ multiplex PCR. Found here are about 140,000 clones, under 95% of them singletons; the top ten hold 5.5% to 7.5%. Looked up from germline, CDR1 is GTSNPN and CDR2 is SVGIG (reference sequence). The length of the CDR3 is 13 residues. The V end was cut by 1 base, the J end by 4 bases, with 7 bases between. The TCR originated in a man between 18 and 29 years old in good health. The sequenced sample consisted of blood. V is TRBV30 and J is TRBJ2-2, with D hard to call. The chain's CDR3 is CAWSGVSTGELFF. In DNA, the CDR3 is TGTGCCTGGAGTGGGGTTTCCACCGGGGAGCTGTTTTTT.